The T cell receptor beta chain under discussion was sequenced for a study of shared clonotypes between healthy human individuals (TCRdb year 2020). The study in broad terms: The cohort comprised two women and three men aged 18 to 49 years. Per donor, three plates each were used for CD4 naive and CD4 memory, two for CD8 naive, and one for CD8 memory. Blood TCR repertoires of about 5 healthy adults were deeply sequenced to estimate repertoire size and the extent of clonotype sharing between individuals. Different laboratories and diverse techniques were used to prepare libraries and sequence TCR repertoires, to increase sequencing depth and limit assay-specific biases. Leukapheresis yielded between about 0.8 and 9.5 billion PBMCs per donor. Overall study outcomes, separate from this receptor: When several donors were compared, the shared fraction of clonotypes was approximately 5% for naive CD4, around 4% for naive CD8, 2.3% for memory CD4, and about 0.36% for memory CD8. Higher generation probabilities were observed for clonotypes shared by all four sorted-subset donors than for non-shared clonotypes. Larger estimated clonotype richness was generally found for naive subsets than for memory subsets. The small number of donors limited the genetic and exposure-history diversity represented. Pairwise subsampling led to the expectation that sequencing depth would affect the degree of clonotype sharing among donors. Sampling was limited to blood, and TCR repertoires in tissue likely differ from TCR repertoires in blood. Even with the large sequencing depth, rarefaction of the sorted-subset datasets indicated that sequencing was incomplete.

From the cysteine through the phenylalanine, the CDR3 covers 12 amino acids. The kept DNA is CDR3 alone, 36 bases in frame from the first base. Trimming removed 0 bases from V and 2 bases from J, leaving 0 bases between the germline ends. The germline V gene (reference sequence) supplies CDR1 LNHNV and CDR2 YYDKDF. For the CD8 naive samples, CD45RO-negative cells were positively selected for CCR7, yielding a CD45RA+CCR7+ population from which TemRA cells were excluded. Healthy HIV-negative adults with no recently reported acute infections or vaccinations were included as donors. Every donor was a Caucasian adult residing in Nashville, Tennessee, USA. Blood was collected by leukapheresis, and PBMCs were isolated by Ficoll-Histopaque density gradient centrifugation and then cryopreserved in liquid nitrogen vapor phase. Analytical flow cytometry was used to check the purity and quantity of each magnetically sorted T cell population. Each sorted fraction had its genomic DNA isolated and then quantified by UV absorbance on a Nanodrop 2000c.

Using the deep immunoSEQ assay, TCR CDR3 regions were amplified from genomic DNA by multiplex PCR. Genomic DNA extracted from each cell subset was distributed evenly over all wells of several immunoSEQ 96-well plates, and each plate served as one replicate. For sorted subsets, each replicate PCR was loaded with 200 ng genomic DNA, equivalent to 25,000 to 35,000 T cell genomes. Purified libraries were measured with a Qubit 3.0 fluorometer, size-checked on a Bioanalyzer 2100, and measured again with the KAPA Library Quantification kit. Every immunoSEQ 96-well plate was sequenced on a dedicated single-read 150-cycle Illumina NextSeq 550 flow cell. On the authors' methods: The immunoSEQ output contained only junctional sequences without quality scores, so filtering could not match that applied to full-length reads. To assign V/J genes and CDR3, sequences were annotated using PyIR, a Python wrapper for IgBLAST v1.9, with IMGT germline references. Reads with weak V/J assignments (E-value above 1e-6), missing CDR3, stop codons, out-of-frame junctions, or ambiguous translated residues were removed. V3J clonotypes were defined as sequences sharing the same inferred V gene, J gene, and CDR3 amino acid sequence. To compute the percentage overlap between repertoires, the number of shared unique clonotypes was divided by the size of the smaller repertoire. Three approaches were used to assess repertoire richness: RTK rarefaction, the Chao1 estimator, and Recon v2.1 estimates of unobserved clonotypes. For all TCRbeta clonotypes obtained by the gDNA method from a handful of donors, generation probabilities were computed with OLGA. TCRdb's version of the immuneACCESS table is confined to in-frame rearrangements and falls short of the full clone set. An unresolved V gene accounts for under half of the shortfall where checked; the remainder is of unknown origin. V, J and clone size are those of that table, while D and trimming were read from the DNA. This sample has millions of clones in its table, and about 92% of those were observed once. 1.5% to 2% of the sample goes to the ten largest clones.

This clone was picked up one time. The antigen it binds to is not known. Per-base quality was not reported, and no clone a single base away is much larger than it. Distinct nucleotide sequences in the sample also encode this CDR3. This chain is built from TRBV15 and TRBJ2-3; no confident D gene assignment can be made. The clonotype was recovered from a man between 18 and 29 years old in good health. Some clones in this sample may be carry-over from other donors' samples. Sequencing was done on a sample of naive CD8+ T cells from PBMCs. Explained via the paper, the cell subset or site label denotes: CD45RA+CCR7+. Here is the DNA: TGTGCCACCAGCAGAGACACAGATACGCAGTATTTT. Its protein reads: CATSRDTDTQYF.